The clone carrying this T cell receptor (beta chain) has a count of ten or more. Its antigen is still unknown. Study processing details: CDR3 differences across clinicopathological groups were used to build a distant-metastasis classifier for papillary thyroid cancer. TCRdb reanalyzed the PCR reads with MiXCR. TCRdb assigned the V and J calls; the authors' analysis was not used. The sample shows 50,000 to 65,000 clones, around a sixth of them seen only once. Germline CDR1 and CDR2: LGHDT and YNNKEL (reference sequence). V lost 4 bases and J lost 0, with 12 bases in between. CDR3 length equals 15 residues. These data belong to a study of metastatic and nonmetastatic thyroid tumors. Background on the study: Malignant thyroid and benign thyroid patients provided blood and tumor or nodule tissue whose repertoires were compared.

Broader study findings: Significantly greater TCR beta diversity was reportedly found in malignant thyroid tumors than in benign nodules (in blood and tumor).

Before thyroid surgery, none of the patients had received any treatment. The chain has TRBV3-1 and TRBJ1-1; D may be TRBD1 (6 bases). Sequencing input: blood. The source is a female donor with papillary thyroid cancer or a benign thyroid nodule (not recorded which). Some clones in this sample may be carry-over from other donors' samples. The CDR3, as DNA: TGTGCCAGCAGCCCCGGGGGACACTTGAACACTGAAGCTTTCTTT. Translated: CASSPGGHLNTEAFF.